What follows are 28 T cell receptor beta chains derived from one specimen sequenced in a study of CD8 T cells in ankylosing spondylitis. Each CDR3 protein is one row after TCRdb ran MiXCR on the 5' RACE reads. In the table there are 350,000 to 450,000 distinct CDR3 sequences, roughly 20% of which are singletons. The sequenced sample was blood, either unsorted or a sorted T cell fraction (not recorded which). The receptors here all came from a male donor with ankylosing spondylitis or in good health (not recorded which).

This clonotype has more than one count but fewer than ten. The chain joins TRBV29-1 to TRBJ1-1, with D possibly TRBD1 on 6 matching bases. The germline V gene has CDR1 SQVTM and CDR2 ANQGSEA. This CDR3 has 11 amino acids. The V end was cut by 8 bases, the J end by 1 base, with 8 bases between. CDR3 sequence: CSIQGNTEAFF. CDR3 DNA: TGCAGCATACAGGGGAACACTGAAGCTTTCTTT. The whole variable domain, remainder taken from reference TRBV29-1 and TRBJ1-1, is SAVISQKPSRDICQRGTSLTIQCQVDSQVTMMFWYRQQPGQSLTLIATANQGSEATYESGFVIDKFPISRPNLTFSTLTVSNMSPEDSSIYLCSIQGNTEAFFGQGTRLTVV.

The chain links TRBV27 to TRBJ2-1; D ambiguous. V was clipped by 8 bases and J by 5 bases, with 10 bases between them. Germline assignment: CDR1 MNHEY and CDR2 SMNVEV (reference sequence). The CDR3 has 12 amino acids. For the CDR3, the DNA is TGTGCCAGCTCCTTCCCCAACAATGAGCAGTTCTTC. This gives the protein CASSFPNNEQFF.

The chain uses TRBV4-1 and TRBJ2-5; D remains ambiguous. The germline V gene encodes CDR1 MGHRA and CDR2 YSYEKL. This CDR3 is built from 14 residues. Trimming took off 4 bases at V and 1 base at J, with 10 bases between the two ends. Written as DNA, the CDR3 is TGCGCCAGCAGCCCCCTGTCGGGCCAAGAGACCCAGTACTTC. Its protein is CASSPLSGQETQYF.

This sequence joins TRBV2 and TRBJ2-1; D is uncertain. V lost 10 bases, J lost 4 bases, and 14 bases lay in between. CDR1 SNHLY and CDR2 FYNNEI come from the germline V gene. The length of the CDR3 is 13 residues. CDR3 sequence (DNA): TGTGCCAACCGGGCCCCGAGTTACAATGAGCAGTTCTTC. Its translation: CANRAPSYNEQFF.

The chain combines TRBV28 with TRBJ2-1; D perhaps matches TRBD1 (6 bases). V lost 8 bases and J 7 bases, leaving 15 bases between the germline ends. The germline V gene has CDR1 MDHEN and CDR2 SYDVKM. The CDR3 runs to 13 residues. The CDR3 nucleotides read TGTGCCAGCCGCTGGCAGGGGAGAAATGAGCAGTTCTTC. Translated, it gives CASRWQGRNEQFF.

The chain combines TRBV3-1 with TRBJ2-3; 7 positions match TRBD1. J was trimmed by 4 bases and V by 1 base; bases with no gene match: 5. The CDR3 contains 15 residues. The germline gives CDR1 LGHDT, CDR2 YNNKEL (reference sequence). In DNA, the CDR3 is TGTGCCAGCAGCCAAGTGTCTCAGGGGGCAGATACGCAGTATTTT. Its protein product is CASSQVSQGADTQYF.

In its sample, this clonotype was seen a few times. The chain employs TRBV28 and TRBJ2-7; a possible D gene is TRBD1 (5 bases). The CDR3 contains 15 residues. The germline V and J ends were trimmed by 2 bases and 7 bases, with 18 bases remaining between them. Germline V CDR1 and CDR2: MDHEN, SYDVKM. The CDR3 DNA is TGTGCCAGCAGTTTAGGGGCCGAGGATATAGGAGAGCAGTACTTC. Protein: CASSLGAEDIGEQYF.

The chain links TRBV6-1 to TRBJ2-2; D perhaps matches TRBD2 (6 bases). The CDR3 runs 14 residues. The germline V gene has CDR1 MNHNS and CDR2 SASEGT. Trimming took 7 bases from V and 1 from J, leaving 10 bases between them. The DNA for the CDR3 is TGTGCCAGCAATCTGGGGGGGAACACCGGGGAGCTGTTTTTT. This codes for CASNLGGNTGELFF.

The genes are TRBV30 and TRBJ2-1; 8 bases match TRBD2. CDR1 is GTSNPN, CDR2 SVGIG, per germline (reference sequence). CDR3 length: 12 amino acids. V shed 2 bases and J 7 bases; nucleotides not matched to a gene: 1. In nucleotides, the CDR3 is TGTGCCTGGAGTTTAGCGGGGAATGAGCAGTTCTTC. Translated, it gives CAWSLAGNEQFF.

This clonotype was seen a few times. The chain has TRBV4-1 and TRBJ2-7, with D unresolved. The V and J ends lost 5 bases and 0 bases respectively, with 11 bases between them. Germline V gene lookup returns CDR1 MGHRA and CDR2 YSYEKL. The CDR3 covers 14 residues. The CDR3 nucleotides read TGCGCCAGCAGCGAACAGAAAGGCTCCTACGAGCAGTACTTC. Translating gives CASSEQKGSYEQYF.

This clonotype was counted a few times. The chain has TRBV12-3 or TRBV12-4 and TRBJ2-5, with 8 nucleotides matching TRBD1. The CDR3 covers 14 residues. Unmatched junction bases numbered 4, after V lost 3 bases and J lost 4 bases. The CDR3 reads CASSFSGGTETQYF. In DNA, the CDR3 is TGTGCCAGCAGTTTTTCAGGGGGCACAGAGACCCAGTACTTC.

V usage is TRBV6-1 and J usage is TRBJ2-7; 7 bases agree with TRBD2. V was clipped by 7 bases and J by 3 bases; unmatched bases: 12. Germline values: CDR1 MNHNS, CDR2 SASEGT. The CDR3 extends over 15 amino acids. CDR3 in amino acids: CASKVTQWEGYEQYF. CDR3 coding DNA: TGTGCCAGCAAAGTAACCCAGTGGGAGGGCTACGAGCAGTACTTC.

The table lists this clonotype with a few counts. V is TRBV11-2 and J is TRBJ2-5; D is unclear. Trimming left V 4 bases short and J 5 bases short, with 8 bases between. Germline V gene sequence: CDR1 SGHAT, CDR2 FQNNGV. This CDR3 has 12 residues. CDR3 protein: CASSSFAETQYF. CDR3 in DNA: TGTGCCAGCAGCTCTTTTGCCGAGACCCAGTACTTC.

V and J are TRBV19 and TRBJ2-1, with 8 bases identical to TRBD1. Germline V CDR1 and CDR2: LNHDA, SQIVND (reference sequence). V dropped 5 bases and J dropped 12; count of bases not matched to a gene: 6. The CDR3 runs 12 residues. In nucleotides, the CDR3 is TGTGCCAGTAGTCTAGGGGACAGGACGCAGTTCTTC. Encoded protein: CASSLGDRTQFF.

This clonotype appeared a few times. The rearrangement joins TRBV5-1 to TRBJ2-4, with D perhaps matching TRBD1 (7 bases). This CDR3 is built from 16 residues. CDR1 is SGHRS and CDR2 is YFSETQ in the germline V gene. The V gene lost 1 base and the J gene lost 6 bases, with 17 bases spanning the gap. Here the CDR3 DNA reads TGCGCCAGCAGCTTGATTGGGGGGACAGCCGTAAACATTCAGTACTTC. Its translation is CASSLIGGTAVNIQYF.

V usage is TRBV4-2 and J usage is TRBJ2-3; either TRBD1 or TRBD2 may supply D (6 bases each). Between the trimmed V and J ends, which lost 1 base and 0 bases, there was a span of 8 bases. CDR3 length: 15 residues. CDR1 is LGHNA, CDR2 YNFKEQ, per germline. For the CDR3, the DNA is TGTGCCAGCAGCCAAGCCGGGGGCAGCACAGATACGCAGTATTTT. It translates to CASSQAGGSTDTQYF.

This chain uses TRBV2 with TRBJ2-3, with D perhaps matching TRBD1 (5 bases). CDR1 and CDR2 from the germline V gene are SNHLY and FYNNEI. Trimming removed 3 bases at V and 0 bases at J, with 16 bases between. The CDR3 has 17 amino acids. Here the CDR3 DNA reads TGTGCCAGCAGTGACGTGGGGCGCGAAGCTAGCACAGATACGCAGTATTTT. It codes for CASSDVGREASTDTQYF.

This clonotype was recorded at least ten times. The V call is TRBV12-3 or TRBV12-4, the J call TRBJ2-7; 7 nucleotides align to TRBD2. V trimming: 3 bases; J trimming: 5 bases; junction bases outside the gene matches: 1. The CDR3 contains 12 residues. For the CDR3, the DNA is TGTGCCAGCAGTTTGGGAGGGGACGAGCAGTACTTC. Its translation is CASSLGGDEQYF.

This clonotype was observed many times. The CDR3 nucleotides read TGCGCCAGCAGCCCAGGACAGGGAGGTGGCTACACCTTC. Amino acid sequence: CASSPGQGGGYTF. V gene TRBV5-1 combines with J gene TRBJ1-2; TRBD1 agrees at 8 bases. The CDR3 consists of 13 residues. Unmatched junction bases numbered 6, after V lost 4 bases and J lost 7 bases. CDR1 is SGHRS and CDR2 is YFSETQ in the germline V gene.

The table lists this clonotype with a few counts. The chain links TRBV6-1 to TRBJ1-1; 7 bases align to TRBD1. The CDR3 has 17 amino acids. Trimming cost V 7 bases and J 0 bases; bases outside gene matches: 14. The V gene's germline CDR1 is MNHNS and CDR2 SASEGT. CDR3 nucleotide sequence: TGTGCCAGCACCAAAAGGCCGGGACAGCCATTGAACACTGAAGCTTTCTTT. It translates to CASTKRPGQPLNTEAFF.

This clonotype appeared a few times. The junction does not match germline at one end; this may be a read error. V usage is TRBV12-3 or TRBV12-4 and J usage is TRBJ2-5; D is tentatively TRBD1 or TRBD2 (6 bases each). The CDR3 totals 15 residues. CDR3 coding DNA: TGTGCCAGCAGCTTAGGGGGACTCCTACAAGAGACCCAGTACTTC. Encoded protein: CASSLGGLLQETQYF.

The chain employs TRBV20-1 and TRBJ2-7, with TRBD1 matching over 8 bases. Germline CDR1 and CDR2: DFQATT and SNEGSKA (reference sequence). This CDR3 spans 12 amino acids. V was clipped by 6 bases and J by 6 bases; unmatched bases: 7. The CDR3 loop reads CSAPTGVSEQYF. The CDR3 bases are TGCAGTGCGCCGACAGGGGTCAGCGAGCAGTACTTC.

This clonotype was seen a handful of times. The gene calls are TRBV4-1 and TRBJ2-7, with D tentatively TRBD1 (6 bases). The ends were cut back, 4 bases at V and 5 bases at J, with 18 bases in the middle. CDR3 length equals 15 residues. From germline, CDR1 is MGHRA and CDR2 YSYEKL. The CDR3 is CASSPFGTPLDEQYF. The CDR3, as DNA: TGCGCCAGCAGCCCCTTCGGGACACCCTTAGACGAGCAGTACTTC.

This clonotype was seen a few times. V is TRBV28 and J is TRBJ2-7; D not certain. This CDR3 region has 13 residues. Trimming removed 6 bases at V and 0 bases at J, with 9 bases between. In germline, CDR1 is MDHEN, CDR2 SYDVKM. The CDR3 coding sequence is TGTGCCAGCAGCGGCTCCTACTCCTACGAGCAGTACTTC. Translation gives CASSGSYSYEQYF.

This clonotype was counted only a few times. The chain carries TRBV9 and TRBJ1-5; 9 bases map to TRBD1. Trimming took 2 bases from V and 3 from J; bases not matched to a gene: 3. The CDR3 spans 15 residues. Germline V lookup: CDR1 SGDLS, CDR2 YYNGEE. CDR3 DNA sequence: TGTGCCAGCAGCGTTCGGACAGGGGCCAATCAGCCCCAGCATTTT. It encodes CASSVRTGANQPQHF.

The V call is TRBV3-1, the J call TRBJ1-2; 8 bases are shared with TRBD1. V was pared by 0 bases and J by 6 bases, with 6 bases of the junction left unmatched. CDR3 size: 15 residues. Germline CDR1 LGHDT, CDR2 YNNKEL (reference sequence). The CDR3 coding sequence is TGTGCCAGCAGCCAAGAGACAGGGGTCGGTAATGGCTACACCTTC. Residues: CASSQETGVGNGYTF. The variable domain in full, with the rest retrieved from reference TRBV3-1 and TRBJ1-2, is DTAVSQTPKYLVTQMGNDKSIKCEQNLGHDTMYWYKQDSKKFLKIMFSYNNKELIINETVPNRFSPKSPDKAHLNLHINSLELGDSAVYFCASSQETGVGNGYTFGSGTRLTVV.

J is TRBJ2-1 and V is TRBV6-6, with a possible D match to TRBD2 (6 bases). V dropped 5 bases and J dropped 8 bases, with 13 bases sitting between them. Germline V gives CDR1 MNHNY, CDR2 SVGAGI (reference sequence). This CDR3 is built from 13 residues. CDR3 DNA: TGTGCCAGCAGTCCCCGCGGGGAGCATGAGCAGTTCTTC. Protein sequence: CASSPRGEHEQFF.

This clonotype has only a few counts. V usage is TRBV12-3 or TRBV12-4 and J usage is TRBJ2-2, with 10 bases aligning to TRBD1. The CDR3 has 15 amino acids. V lost 6 bases and J lost 4; bases outside the gene matches: 5. CDR3 amino acids: CASSPDRGRTGELFF. In DNA form, the CDR3 reads TGTGCCAGCAGCCCAGACAGGGGGCGCACCGGGGAGCTGTTTTTT.